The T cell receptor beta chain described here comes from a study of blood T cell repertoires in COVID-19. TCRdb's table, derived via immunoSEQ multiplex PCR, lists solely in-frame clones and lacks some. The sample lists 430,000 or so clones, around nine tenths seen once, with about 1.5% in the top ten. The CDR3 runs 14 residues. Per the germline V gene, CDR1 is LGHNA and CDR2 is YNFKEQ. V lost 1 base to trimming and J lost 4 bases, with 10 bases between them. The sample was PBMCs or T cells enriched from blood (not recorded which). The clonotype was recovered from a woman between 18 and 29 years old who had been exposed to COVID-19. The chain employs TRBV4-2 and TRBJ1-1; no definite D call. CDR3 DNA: TGTGCCAGCAGCCAAGTGCAGGTTCCCACTGAAGCTTTCTTT. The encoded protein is CASSQVQVPTEAFF.